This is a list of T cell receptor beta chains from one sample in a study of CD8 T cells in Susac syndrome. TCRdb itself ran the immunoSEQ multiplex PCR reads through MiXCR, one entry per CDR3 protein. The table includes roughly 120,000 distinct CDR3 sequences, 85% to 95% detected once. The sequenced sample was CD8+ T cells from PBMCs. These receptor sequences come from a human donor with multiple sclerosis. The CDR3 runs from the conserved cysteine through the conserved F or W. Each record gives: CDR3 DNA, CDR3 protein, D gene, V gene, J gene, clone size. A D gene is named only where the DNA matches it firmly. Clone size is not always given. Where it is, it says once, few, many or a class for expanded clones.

CDR3nt: TGCAGCGTCGACAGGGGGCAATATACCGGGGAGCTGTTTTTT
CDR3aa: CSVDRGQYTGELFF
d_gene: TRBD1
v_gene: TRBV29-1
j_gene: TRBJ2-2
abundance: .

CDR3nt: TGTGCCAGCAGCGTAGAAGAAGCGGGGGATAGCACAGATACGCAGTATTTT
CDR3aa: CASSVEEAGDSTDTQYF
d_gene: TRBD2
v_gene: TRBV9
j_gene: TRBJ2-3
abundance: .

CDR3nt: TGTGCCAGCAACGTACAAACCTACGAGCAGTACTTC
CDR3aa: CASNVQTYEQYF
d_gene: .
v_gene: TRBV5-6
j_gene: TRBJ2-7
abundance: .

CDR3nt: TGTGCCAGCAGCACCTGGGACACTGAAGCTTTCTTT
CDR3aa: CASSTWDTEAFF
d_gene: .
v_gene: TRBV11-2
j_gene: TRBJ1-1
abundance: .

CDR3nt: TGTGCCACCGGGGGACAGGGTCCGCCCCAGCATTTT
CDR3aa: CATGGQGPPQHF
d_gene: TRBD1
v_gene: TRBV24-1
j_gene: TRBJ1-5
abundance: .

CDR3nt: TGTGCCAGCAGTTACTCTATCACAGGGTCTCCGGTCTATGGCTACACCTTC
CDR3aa: CASSYSITGSPVYGYTF
d_gene: .
v_gene: TRBV6-5
j_gene: TRBJ1-2
abundance: few

CDR3nt: TGTGCCACCAGCGGTCTACGGAACACTGAAGCTTTCTTT
CDR3aa: CATSGLRNTEAFF
d_gene: .
v_gene: TRBV15
j_gene: TRBJ1-1
abundance: .

CDR3nt: TGCGCCAGCAGCCCCGGAGGTAGGGGGCTAAGTTCACCCCTCCACTTT
CDR3aa: CASSPGGRGLSSPLHF
d_gene: TRBD1
v_gene: TRBV5-1
j_gene: TRBJ1-6
abundance: once

CDR3nt: TGTGCCAGCAGTTACTCGGAGGGAGGGGGAGAGACCCAGTACTTC
CDR3aa: CASSYSEGGGETQYF
d_gene: .
v_gene: TRBV6-5
j_gene: TRBJ2-5
abundance: .

CDR3nt: TGCAGCGTCGGGGACAGCGGGAAGCAGTACTTC
CDR3aa: CSVGDSGKQYF
d_gene: .
v_gene: TRBV29-1
j_gene: TRBJ2-7
abundance: .

CDR3nt: TGCGCCAGCAGCCAAAGACAGGGTCCAGAGACCCAGTACTTC
CDR3aa: CASSQRQGPETQYF
d_gene: TRBD1
v_gene: TRBV4-1
j_gene: TRBJ2-5
abundance: .

CDR3nt: TGTGCCAGCAGTGTTCTTGGGAGGACTATGAACACTGAAGCTTTCTTT
CDR3aa: CASSVLGRTMNTEAFF
d_gene: .
v_gene: TRBV6-4
j_gene: TRBJ1-1
abundance: .

CDR3nt: TGTGCCAGCAGCCAAGAACAGGGGGCGGACGAGCAGTACTTC
CDR3aa: CASSQEQGADEQYF
d_gene: TRBD1
v_gene: TRBV3-1
j_gene: TRBJ2-7
abundance: .

CDR3nt: TGTGCCAGCAGGACTAGCGTTGAAGGGCAAGAGACCCAGTACTTC
CDR3aa: CASRTSVEGQETQYF
d_gene: TRBD2
v_gene: TRBV6-1
j_gene: TRBJ2-5
abundance: .

CDR3nt: TGTGCCAGCAGTGAAGAAGGTAGTGGAGCAGATACGCAGTATTTT
CDR3aa: CASSEEGSGADTQYF
d_gene: .
v_gene: TRBV6-1
j_gene: TRBJ2-3
abundance: .

CDR3nt: TGTGCCAGCAGTTTACCCCGGACAGGGAGAACGGCTAACTATGGCTACACCTTC
CDR3aa: CASSLPRTGRTANYGYTF
d_gene: TRBD1
v_gene: TRBV28
j_gene: TRBJ1-2
abundance: .

CDR3nt: TGTGCCAGCAGTTTTATACCGGAGTTGGGCTACACCTTC
CDR3aa: CASSFIPELGYTF
d_gene: .
v_gene: TRBV12-3/TRBV12-4
j_gene: TRBJ1-2
abundance: .

CDR3nt: TGTGCCAGCAGCCGGACTTGGGGCAATGAGCAGTTCTTC
CDR3aa: CASSRTWGNEQFF
d_gene: .
v_gene: TRBV6-2/TRBV6-3
j_gene: TRBJ2-1
abundance: .

CDR3nt: TGTGCCAGCAGCCCCCCAGGGAAAGAGACCCAGTACTTC
CDR3aa: CASSPPGKETQYF
d_gene: .
v_gene: TRBV7-9
j_gene: TRBJ2-5
abundance: .

CDR3nt: TGCAGCGTTGAGAGGGGCCCGGGAAAAGGCTACACCTTC
CDR3aa: CSVERGPGKGYTF
d_gene: .
v_gene: TRBV29-1
j_gene: TRBJ1-2
abundance: .

CDR3nt: TGTGCCAGCAGTTTTGTCCGTCCAGGGAGGAGCTCCCTTGATCAGCCCCAGCATTTT
CDR3aa: CASSFVRPGRSSLDQPQHF
d_gene: .
v_gene: TRBV27
j_gene: TRBJ1-5
abundance: .

CDR3nt: TGTGCCAGCAGCCGCCGTGGGGAGGGGAACACTGAAGCTTTCTTT
CDR3aa: CASSRRGEGNTEAFF
d_gene: .
v_gene: TRBV7-6
j_gene: TRBJ1-1
abundance: .

CDR3nt: TGTGCCAGCAGCTTGGACGGGACGGTTCAGCCCCAGCATTTT
CDR3aa: CASSLDGTVQPQHF
d_gene: .
v_gene: TRBV5-6
j_gene: TRBJ1-5
abundance: .

CDR3nt: TGTGCCAGCAGTCACCGGGACAGGGGATCCCCGGGCACTGAAGCTTTCTTT
CDR3aa: CASSHRDRGSPGTEAFF
d_gene: TRBD1
v_gene: TRBV6-5
j_gene: TRBJ1-1
abundance: .

CDR3nt: TGTGCCAGCAGTTTAGGGCAGACCTACGAGCAGTACTTC
CDR3aa: CASSLGQTYEQYF
d_gene: .
v_gene: TRBV27
j_gene: TRBJ2-7
abundance: few

CDR3nt: TGCAGCGTTGAAGTTGGTGGCACAGATACGCAGTATTTT
CDR3aa: CSVEVGGTDTQYF
d_gene: .
v_gene: TRBV29-1
j_gene: TRBJ2-3
abundance: .

CDR3nt: TGTGCCAGCAGCTTCCCAAGGAGGGGGGATCCCTACGAGCAGTACTTC
CDR3aa: CASSFPRRGDPYEQYF
d_gene: .
v_gene: TRBV5-6
j_gene: TRBJ2-7
abundance: .

CDR3nt: TGCGCCAGCAGCTTGGCCAAGGATGGGGGCTACACCTTC
CDR3aa: CASSLAKDGGYTF
d_gene: .
v_gene: TRBV5-1
j_gene: TRBJ1-2
abundance: once

CDR3nt: TGTGCCAGCAGCTTGGATGGGGGACACGTCTACGAGCAGTACTTC
CDR3aa: CASSLDGGHVYEQYF
d_gene: .
v_gene: TRBV5-4
j_gene: TRBJ2-7
abundance: .

CDR3nt: TGTGCCAGCACCGGGACTAGGGACACCGGGGAGCTGTTTTTT
CDR3aa: CASTGTRDTGELFF
d_gene: TRBD2
v_gene: TRBV9
j_gene: TRBJ2-2
abundance: .

CDR3nt: TGTGCCAGCAGTTACTCGCCGGTGGGGGCCCCGGTCAATGAGCAGTTCTTC
CDR3aa: CASSYSPVGAPVNEQFF
d_gene: .
v_gene: TRBV6-5
j_gene: TRBJ2-1
abundance: .

CDR3nt: TGTGCCAGCAGCTTTGGGGATTCGGGCAATCAGCCCCAGCATTTT
CDR3aa: CASSFGDSGNQPQHF
d_gene: .
v_gene: TRBV5-6
j_gene: TRBJ1-5
abundance: .

CDR3nt: TGTGCCTCAGGGTTTTCCGCTTACAATGAGCAGTTCTTC
CDR3aa: CASGFSAYNEQFF
d_gene: .
v_gene: TRBV19
j_gene: TRBJ2-1
abundance: .

CDR3nt: TGTGCCAGCAGCTTGGAGGCAGGGGTGCTCTCCTACGAGCAGTACTTC
CDR3aa: CASSLEAGVLSYEQYF
d_gene: .
v_gene: TRBV5-6
j_gene: TRBJ2-7
abundance: .

CDR3nt: TGTGCCAGCAGCTCCCGATTAATCGAGCCCCTCCACTTT
CDR3aa: CASSSRLIEPLHF
d_gene: .
v_gene: TRBV7-9
j_gene: TRBJ1-6
abundance: .

CDR3nt: TGTGCCACCAGTGAGGGAGACAGGGACACCGGGGAGCTGTTTTTT
CDR3aa: CATSEGDRDTGELFF
d_gene: TRBD1
v_gene: TRBV24-1
j_gene: TRBJ2-2
abundance: .

CDR3nt: TGTGCCACCGGCGGCCCCAGTCCTGGCTACACCTTC
CDR3aa: CATGGPSPGYTF
d_gene: .
v_gene: TRBV27
j_gene: TRBJ1-2
abundance: .

CDR3nt: TGTGCCAGCAGCAGGACAGCTCCCGGGACCAACACCGGGGAGCTGTTTTTT
CDR3aa: CASSRTAPGTNTGELFF
d_gene: .
v_gene: TRBV7-9
j_gene: TRBJ2-2
abundance: .

CDR3nt: TGTGCCAGTAGCAGCGGGTGGAACACTGAAGCTTTCTTT
CDR3aa: CASSSGWNTEAFF
d_gene: .
v_gene: TRBV19
j_gene: TRBJ1-1
abundance: .

CDR3nt: TGTGCCAGCAGCCACTCGAGGGGGGGCGGAGGCTATGGCTACACCTTC
CDR3aa: CASSHSRGGGGYGYTF
d_gene: .
v_gene: TRBV27
j_gene: TRBJ1-2
abundance: .

CDR3nt: TGTGCCAGCAGTCTAGGGGGGGCCACAGCCAAAAACATTCAGTACTTC
CDR3aa: CASSLGGATAKNIQYF
d_gene: .
v_gene: TRBV27
j_gene: TRBJ2-4
abundance: .

CDR3nt: TGTGCCAGCTCGCTGGGGAATTCACCCCTCCACTTT
CDR3aa: CASSLGNSPLHF
d_gene: .
v_gene: TRBV7-9
j_gene: TRBJ1-6
abundance: .

CDR3nt: TGTGCCAGCAGCGCGGGACAGGGGAATTACGAGCAGTACTTC
CDR3aa: CASSAGQGNYEQYF
d_gene: TRBD1
v_gene: TRBV3-1
j_gene: TRBJ2-7
abundance: .

CDR3nt: TGTGCCAGCAGCGGGACGGGGGGGTCTAAAGAGACCCAGTACTTC
CDR3aa: CASSGTGGSKETQYF
d_gene: TRBD2
v_gene: TRBV14
j_gene: TRBJ2-5
abundance: .

CDR3nt: TGTGCCAGCAGCGACAGGTTTAGCTTGGGAGACACTGAAGCTTTCTTT
CDR3aa: CASSDRFSLGDTEAFF
d_gene: .
v_gene: TRBV5-4
j_gene: TRBJ1-1
abundance: .

CDR3nt: TGTGCCAGCAGCCCCGACTGGACAGGGAGGACCGGGGAGCTGTTTTTT
CDR3aa: CASSPDWTGRTGELFF
d_gene: TRBD1
v_gene: TRBV7-9
j_gene: TRBJ2-2
abundance: .

CDR3nt: TGTGCCAGCAGCTTCCCCCGGTCAGGTGGCGGGGGGGATCAAGAGACCCAGTACTTC
CDR3aa: CASSFPRSGGGGDQETQYF
d_gene: TRBD2
v_gene: TRBV5-4
j_gene: TRBJ2-5
abundance: .

CDR3nt: TGTGCCAGCTCTATAGCGGGGGTTCTCCAAGAGACCCAGTACTTC
CDR3aa: CASSIAGVLQETQYF
d_gene: TRBD2
v_gene: TRBV11-2
j_gene: TRBJ2-5
abundance: .

CDR3nt: TGTGCCAGCAGCGAACTCTCAGGGGGGATCCAAGAGACCCAGTACTTC
CDR3aa: CASSELSGGIQETQYF
d_gene: .
v_gene: TRBV7-9
j_gene: TRBJ2-5
abundance: .

CDR3nt: TGTGCCAGCAGTTTTGATGGGGGCACTGAAGCTTTCTTT
CDR3aa: CASSFDGGTEAFF
d_gene: .
v_gene: TRBV12-3/TRBV12-4
j_gene: TRBJ1-1
abundance: once

CDR3nt: TGTGCCAGCACCGGGACTAGCGGGATGGCAGATACGCAGTATTTT
CDR3aa: CASTGTSGMADTQYF
d_gene: TRBD2
v_gene: TRBV7-9
j_gene: TRBJ2-3
abundance: .

CDR3nt: TGTGCCAGCAGCCACAGGGACAGGGCGGATCAGCCCCAGCATTTT
CDR3aa: CASSHRDRADQPQHF
d_gene: TRBD1
v_gene: TRBV12-3/TRBV12-4
j_gene: TRBJ1-5
abundance: .

CDR3nt: TGTGCCAGCAGCGAGCAAGGAGGCAATCAGCCCCAGCATTTT
CDR3aa: CASSEQGGNQPQHF
d_gene: .
v_gene: TRBV7-9
j_gene: TRBJ1-5
abundance: .